This T cell receptor (beta chain) was observed in a study of T cell responses to AZD1222 COVID-19 vaccine. Study summary: Pooled samples include second doses given at about 4 or 12 weeks. Points from the study as a whole: The span of vaccine-associated CD4 TCRs extended across spike, with dominance at 160-218 and 743-854. Sampling that yielded the repertoires occurred only after the peak T cell response. Spike-specific TCRs gained breadth and depth after people received two AZD1222 doses.

The CDR3 has 15 residues. Trimming took 0 bases from V and 4 from J, leaving 12 bases between them. Per germline, CDR1 LGHNA and CDR2 YNFKEQ. Produced via immunoSEQ multiplex PCR; TCRdb's table is partial and in-frame only. The data contain 95,000 to 100,000 clones, 86% of them singletons. Note on this clone: Its antigen is unknown.

The receptor's source is an adult in good health. The chain joins TRBV4-2 to TRBJ1-2; D gene ambiguous. Material: peripheral blood, obtained on day 0 of AZD1222 vaccination. CDR3 nucleotides: TGTGCCAGCAGCCAAGATCCTACAGTTCTCTATGGCTACACCTTC. Protein sequence: CASSQDPTVLYGYTF.